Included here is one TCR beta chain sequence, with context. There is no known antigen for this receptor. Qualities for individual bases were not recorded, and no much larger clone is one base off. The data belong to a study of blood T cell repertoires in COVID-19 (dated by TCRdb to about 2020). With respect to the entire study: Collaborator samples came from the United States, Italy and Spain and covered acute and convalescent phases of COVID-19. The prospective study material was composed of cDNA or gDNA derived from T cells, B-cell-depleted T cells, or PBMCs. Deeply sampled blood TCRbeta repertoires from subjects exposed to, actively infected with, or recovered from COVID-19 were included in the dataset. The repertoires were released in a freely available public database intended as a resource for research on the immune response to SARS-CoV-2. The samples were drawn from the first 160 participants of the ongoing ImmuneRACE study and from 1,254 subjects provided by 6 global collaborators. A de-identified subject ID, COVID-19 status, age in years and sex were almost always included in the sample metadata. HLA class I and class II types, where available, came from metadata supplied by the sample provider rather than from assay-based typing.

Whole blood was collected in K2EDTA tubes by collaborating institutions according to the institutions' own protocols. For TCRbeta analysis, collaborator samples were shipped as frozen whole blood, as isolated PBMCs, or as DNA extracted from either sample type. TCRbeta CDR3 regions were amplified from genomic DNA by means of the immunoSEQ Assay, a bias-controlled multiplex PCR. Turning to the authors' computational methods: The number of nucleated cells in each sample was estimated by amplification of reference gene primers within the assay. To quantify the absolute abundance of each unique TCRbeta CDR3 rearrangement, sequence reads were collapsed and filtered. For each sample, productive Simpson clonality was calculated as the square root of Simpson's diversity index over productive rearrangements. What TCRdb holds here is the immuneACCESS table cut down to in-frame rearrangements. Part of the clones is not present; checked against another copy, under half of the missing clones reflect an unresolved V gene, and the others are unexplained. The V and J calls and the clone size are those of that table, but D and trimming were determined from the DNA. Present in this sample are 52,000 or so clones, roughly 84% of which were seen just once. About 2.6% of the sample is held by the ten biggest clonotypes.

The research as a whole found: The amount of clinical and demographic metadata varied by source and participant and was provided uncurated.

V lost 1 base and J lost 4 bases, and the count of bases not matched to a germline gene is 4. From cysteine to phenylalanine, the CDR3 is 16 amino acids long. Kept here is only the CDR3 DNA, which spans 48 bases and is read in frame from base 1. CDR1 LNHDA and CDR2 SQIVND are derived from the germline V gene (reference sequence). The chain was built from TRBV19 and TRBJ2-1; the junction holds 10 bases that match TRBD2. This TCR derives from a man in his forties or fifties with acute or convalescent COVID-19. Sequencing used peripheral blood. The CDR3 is CASSIGSGGAYNEQFF. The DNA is TGTGCCAGTAGTATAGGAAGCGGGGGGGCTTACAATGAGCAGTTCTTC.